A single sample is the source of the 16 T cell receptor beta chains below, sequenced in a study of cytomegalovirus exposure and HLA in healthy donors. PCR primers comprised 60 Vbeta and 13 Jbeta primers. Profiled with immunoSEQ multiplex PCR; TCRdb holds only in-frame clones, not every one. Of some 180,000 clones listed, 70% to 90% are singletons. Material: PBMCs. All receptors derive from a woman aged 50 to 60 in good health and CMV-seronegative.

The chain is built from TRBV19 and TRBJ2-2, with 11 positions matching TRBD1. Unmatched junction bases numbered 3, after V lost 6 bases and J lost 0 bases. This CDR3 region has 16 residues. Germline V gives CDR1 LNHDA, CDR2 SQIVND (reference sequence). The DNA of the CDR3 is TGTGCCAGTAGCCGGGACAGGGGGTCGAACACCGGGGAGCTGTTTTTT. Translating it yields CASSRDRGSNTGELFF.

Only a few counts were recorded for this clone. The chain couples TRBV7-9 to TRBJ2-1, with 7 bases identical to TRBD2. Trimming at V came to 5 bases and at J to 0 bases, leaving 7 bases not matched to a gene. The CDR3 length is 16 residues. Germline V CDR1 and CDR2: SEHNR, FQNEAQ (reference sequence). In DNA, the CDR3 is TGTGCCAGCAGCCCCCCTAGCGGCAGCTCCTACAATGAGCAGTTCTTC. Translating it yields CASSPPSGSSYNEQFF.

This chain links TRBV27 with TRBJ2-1; 7 nucleotides agree with TRBD1. The CDR3 length is 15 residues. CDR1 MNHEY and CDR2 SMNVEV come from the germline V gene (reference sequence). The V and J ends lost 6 bases and 4 bases, in that order; junction bases with no gene match: 9. The CDR3 DNA is TGTGCCAGCAGCAAAGGGGGACAGATTTACAATGAGCAGTTCTTC. It yields the protein CASSKGGQIYNEQFF.

The gene calls are TRBV21-1 and TRBJ1-2; the table's D call, TRBD1, has no DNA check behind it. TRBV21-1 is a pseudogene locus. The CDR3 is 16 amino acids. CDR3 nucleotides: TGTGCCAGCAGCAAGGGCAGGGCGGAGACTAACTATGGCTACACCTTC. Protein: CASSKGRAETNYGYTF.

The chain combines TRBV30 with TRBJ2-3; TRBD2 is a possible D gene (6 bases). This CDR3 region has 13 residues. Germline assignment: CDR1 GTSNPN and CDR2 SVGIG (reference sequence). V was clipped by 4 bases and J by 3 bases, with 11 bases between them. The CDR3 DNA follows: TGTGCCTGGAAGTTCGGGAGTACAGATACGCAGTATTTT. This gives the protein CAWKFGSTDTQYF.

In this sample, this clone turned up once. The chain couples TRBV29-1 to TRBJ2-7; 7 bases agree with TRBD2. The CDR3 totals 14 residues. Trimming removed 8 bases from V and 0 bases from J; junction bases left unmatched: 10. Germline CDR1 and CDR2: SQVTM and ANQGSEA. CDR3 in DNA: TGCAGCTTTGTCCCTAGCGGTAGCTCCTACGAGCAGTACTTC. Translation: CSFVPSGSSYEQYF.

This sequence joins TRBV15 and TRBJ2-1, with 7 bases matching TRBD1. V lost 4 bases and J lost 5; bases outside the gene matches: 11. The CDR3 is made up of 16 amino acids. In germline, CDR1 is LNHNV, CDR2 YYDKDF (reference sequence). The CDR3: CATSKPGTDTHNEQFF. The CDR3 region has the DNA TGTGCCACCAGCAAACCCGGGACAGACACGCACAATGAGCAGTTCTTC.

This clone was seen a handful of times. V is TRBV28 and J is TRBJ1-5; D unresolved. Germline V CDR1 and CDR2: MDHEN, SYDVKM. This CDR3 comprises 13 residues. Trimming removed 4 bases at V and 0 bases at J, with 4 bases between. Written as DNA, the CDR3 is TGTGCCAGCAGTTCTAATAGCAATCAGCCCCAGCATTTT. Translating gives CASSSNSNQPQHF.

The rearrangement links TRBV4-2 to TRBJ2-3, with D tentatively TRBD2 (6 bases). Germline values: CDR1 LGHNA, CDR2 YNFKEQ. There are 15 residues in the CDR3. V lost 1 base to trimming and J lost 0 bases, with 8 bases between them. CDR3 coding DNA: TGTGCCAGCAGCCAAGTTAGCGGTAGCACAGATACGCAGTATTTT. Encoded protein: CASSQVSGSTDTQYF.

V is TRBV28 and J is TRBJ2-1, with 9 bases lining up with TRBD2. The CDR3 runs to 15 residues. Per germline, CDR1 MDHEN and CDR2 SYDVKM. Trimming took 7 bases from V and 6 from J; bases not matched to a gene: 10. The CDR3 DNA follows: TGTGCCAGCACTAGCGGGAAGGCCGGACGCAATGAGCAGTTCTTC. Encoded protein: CASTSGKAGRNEQFF.

This chain connects TRBV19 to TRBJ2-7, with a possible D match to TRBD2 (6 bases). From germline, CDR1 is LNHDA and CDR2 SQIVND (reference sequence). This CDR3 is 15 amino acids long. V lost 7 bases to trimming and J lost 3 bases, with 19 bases between them. The CDR3 is CASNPPDYGDYEQYF. In nucleotides, the CDR3 is TGTGCCAGTAATCCGCCGGACTACGGTGACTACGAGCAGTACTTC.

V gene TRBV7-9 combines with J gene TRBJ1-4; possibly TRBD1 for D (5 bases). Germline V lookup: CDR1 SEHNR, CDR2 FQNEAQ (reference sequence). The CDR3 covers 12 residues. V was trimmed by 3 bases and J by 8 bases, leaving 7 bases between them. The CDR3 sequence is CASSLRGEKLFF. In nucleotides, the CDR3 is TGTGCCAGCAGCTTGCGGGGGGAAAAACTGTTTTTT. Complete variable domain (other parts from reference TRBV7-9 and TRBJ1-4): DTGVSQNPRHKITKRGQNVTFRCDPISEHNRLYWYRQTLGQGPEFLTYFQNEAQLEKSRLLSDRFSAERPKGSFSTLEIQRTEQGDSAMYLCASSLRGEKLFFGSGTQLSVL.

In this sample, this clone turned up a few times. V is TRBV5-1 and J is TRBJ2-3; no clear D. Germline CDR1 SGHRS, CDR2 YFSETQ. Trimming removed 3 bases from V and 0 bases from J, with 5 bases in between. The length of the CDR3 is 13 residues. CDR3 DNA sequence: TGCGCCAGCAGCTGGGCCAGCACAGATACGCAGTATTTT. Residues: CASSWASTDTQYF.

The chain carries TRBV7-2 and TRBJ2-7; 9 nucleotides align to TRBD2. Germline CDR1 reads SGHTA; CDR2 reads FQGNSA. The CDR3 is 14 residues long. J lost 2 bases, V lost 11 bases, and 10 bases had no gene match. The CDR3 loop is CAPPLEREAYEQYF. The CDR3 coding sequence is TGTGCCCCCCCCCTAGAGCGGGAGGCCTACGAGCAGTACTTC. Using reference TRBV7-2 and TRBJ2-7 for the parts outside the CDR3, the full variable domain is GAGVSQSPSNKVTEKGKDVELRCDPISGHTALYWYRQSLGQGLEFLIYFQGNSAPDKSGLPSDRFSAERTGGSVSTLTIQRTQQEDSAVYLCAPPLEREAYEQYFGPGTRLTVT.

The chain carries TRBV7-6 and TRBJ2-2; TRBD2 matches at 9 bases. This CDR3 comprises 16 residues. The V and J ends lost 5 bases and 4 bases, in that order; junction bases with no gene match: 8. Looked up from germline, CDR1 is SGHVS and CDR2 is FNYEAQ. The chain's CDR3 is CASSLSGSPRTGELFF. CDR3 bases: TGTGCCAGCAGCCTTAGCGGGAGTCCACGCACCGGGGAGCTGTTTTTT.

V and J are TRBV5-4 and TRBJ2-5; D unclear. Trimming stripped 0 bases from V and 2 bases from J, with 5 bases between. The germline CDR1 and CDR2 sequences are SGHNT and YYREEE (reference sequence). The CDR3 length is 13 residues. The CDR3 region has the DNA TGTGCCAGCAGCTTGGTACTTCAAGAGACCCAGTACTTC. The encoded protein is CASSLVLQETQYF. Full variable domain (remainder filled in from reference TRBV5-4 and TRBJ2-5): ETGVTQSPTHLIKTRGQQVTLRCSSQSGHNTVSWYQQALGQGPQFIFQYYREEENGRGNFPPRFSGLQFPNYSSELNVNALELDDSALYLCASSLVLQETQYFGPGTRLLVL.